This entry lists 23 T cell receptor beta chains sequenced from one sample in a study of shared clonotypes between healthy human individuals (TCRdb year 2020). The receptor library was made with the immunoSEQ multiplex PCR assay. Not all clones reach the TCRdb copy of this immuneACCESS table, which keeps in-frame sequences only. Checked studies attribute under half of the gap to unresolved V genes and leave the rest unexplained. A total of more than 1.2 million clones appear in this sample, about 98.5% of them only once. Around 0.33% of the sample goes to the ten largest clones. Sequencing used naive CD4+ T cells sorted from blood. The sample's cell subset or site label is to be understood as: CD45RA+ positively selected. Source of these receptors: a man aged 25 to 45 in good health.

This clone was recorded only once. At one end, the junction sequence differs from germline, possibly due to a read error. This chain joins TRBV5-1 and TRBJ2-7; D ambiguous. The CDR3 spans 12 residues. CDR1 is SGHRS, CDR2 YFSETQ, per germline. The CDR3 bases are TGCGCCAACAGCTTCACAACCTACGAGCAGTACTTC. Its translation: CANSFTTYEQYF. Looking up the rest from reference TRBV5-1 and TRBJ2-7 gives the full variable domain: KAGVTQTPRYLIKTRGQQVTLSCSPISGHRSVSWYQQTPGQGLQFLFEYFSETQRNKGNFPGRFSGRQFSNSRSEMNVSTLELGDSALYLCANSFTTYEQYFGPGTRLTVT.

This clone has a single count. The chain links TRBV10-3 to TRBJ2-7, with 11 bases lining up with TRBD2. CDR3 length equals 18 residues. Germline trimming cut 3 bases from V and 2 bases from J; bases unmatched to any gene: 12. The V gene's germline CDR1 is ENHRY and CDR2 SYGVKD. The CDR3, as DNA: TGTGCCATCAGTGACGTGCTTGGGACTAGCGGAAAGACCTACGAGCAGTACTTC. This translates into CAISDVLGTSGKTYEQYF.

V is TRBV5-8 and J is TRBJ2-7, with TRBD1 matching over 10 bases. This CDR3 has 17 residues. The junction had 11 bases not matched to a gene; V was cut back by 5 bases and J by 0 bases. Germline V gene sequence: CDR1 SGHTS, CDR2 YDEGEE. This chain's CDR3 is CASRPKPGQGSSYEQYF. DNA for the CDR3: TGTGCCAGCAGACCTAAGCCGGGACAGGGGAGCTCCTACGAGCAGTACTTC.

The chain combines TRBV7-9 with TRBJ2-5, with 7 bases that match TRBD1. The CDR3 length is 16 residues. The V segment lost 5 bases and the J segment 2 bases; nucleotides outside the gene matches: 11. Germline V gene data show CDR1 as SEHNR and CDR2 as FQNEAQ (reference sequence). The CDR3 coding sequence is TGTGCCAGCAGCCCCATTCGGACAGGTATACAAGAGACCCAGTACTTC. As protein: CASSPIRTGIQETQYF.

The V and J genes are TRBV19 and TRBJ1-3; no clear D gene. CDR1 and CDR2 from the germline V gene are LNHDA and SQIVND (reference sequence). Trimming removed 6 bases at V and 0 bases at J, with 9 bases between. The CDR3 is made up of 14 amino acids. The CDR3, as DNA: TGTGCCAGTAGGCGACAAAGCTCTGGAAACACCATATATTTT. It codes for CASRRQSSGNTIYF.

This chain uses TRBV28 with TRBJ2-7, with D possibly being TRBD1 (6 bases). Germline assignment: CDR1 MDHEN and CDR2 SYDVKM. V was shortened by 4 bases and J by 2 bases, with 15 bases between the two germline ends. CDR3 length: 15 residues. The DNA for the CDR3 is TGTGCCAGCAGTTCAAGACAGGCACACACCTACGAGCAGTACTTC. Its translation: CASSSRQAHTYEQYF. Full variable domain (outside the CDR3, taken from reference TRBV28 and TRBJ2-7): DVKVTQSSRYLVKRTGEKVFLECVQDMDHENMFWYRQDPGLGLRLIYFSYDVKMKEKGDIPEGYSVSREKKERFSLILESASTNQTSMYLCASSSRQAHTYEQYFGPGTRLTVT.

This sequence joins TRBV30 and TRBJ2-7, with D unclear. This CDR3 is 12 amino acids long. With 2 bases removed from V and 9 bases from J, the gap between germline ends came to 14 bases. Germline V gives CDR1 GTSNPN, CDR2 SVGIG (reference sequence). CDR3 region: CAWSNIALGQYF. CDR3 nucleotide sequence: TGTGCCTGGAGTAACATCGCCTTAGGGCAGTACTTC.

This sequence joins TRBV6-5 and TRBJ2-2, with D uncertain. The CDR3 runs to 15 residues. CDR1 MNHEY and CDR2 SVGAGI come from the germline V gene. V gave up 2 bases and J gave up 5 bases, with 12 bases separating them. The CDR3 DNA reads TGTGCCAGCAGTTACCGGTCGCTGGGGACCGGGGAGCTGTTTTTT. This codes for CASSYRSLGTGELFF.

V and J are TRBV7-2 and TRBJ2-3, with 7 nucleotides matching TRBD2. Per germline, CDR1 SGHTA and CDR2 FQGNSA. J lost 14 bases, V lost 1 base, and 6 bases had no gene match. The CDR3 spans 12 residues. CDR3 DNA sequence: TGTGCCAGCAGCTTAGACGGGAGGAAGTTGTATTTT. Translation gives CASSLDGRKLYF.

CDR3 nucleotide sequence: TGTGCCTGGAGTGGATCCCGGGAGCTGTTTTTT. Translation: CAWSGSRELFF. The chain is built from TRBV30 and TRBJ2-2; no reliable D call. Trimming took 1 base from V and 9 from J, leaving 6 bases between them. Germline assignment: CDR1 GTSNPN and CDR2 SVGIG (reference sequence). This CDR3 has 11 amino acids.

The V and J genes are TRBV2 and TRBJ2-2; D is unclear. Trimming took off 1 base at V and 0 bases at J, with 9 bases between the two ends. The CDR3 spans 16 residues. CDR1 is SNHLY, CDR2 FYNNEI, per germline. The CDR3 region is CASSEGSTANTGELFF. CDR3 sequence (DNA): TGTGCCAGCAGTGAAGGTAGCACCGCGAACACCGGGGAGCTGTTTTTT.

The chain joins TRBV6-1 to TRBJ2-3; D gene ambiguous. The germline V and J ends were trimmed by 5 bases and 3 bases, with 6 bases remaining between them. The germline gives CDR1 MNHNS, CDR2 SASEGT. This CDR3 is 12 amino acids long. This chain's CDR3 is CASSTRTDTQYF. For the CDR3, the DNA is TGTGCCAGCAGTACCCGGACAGATACGCAGTATTTT.

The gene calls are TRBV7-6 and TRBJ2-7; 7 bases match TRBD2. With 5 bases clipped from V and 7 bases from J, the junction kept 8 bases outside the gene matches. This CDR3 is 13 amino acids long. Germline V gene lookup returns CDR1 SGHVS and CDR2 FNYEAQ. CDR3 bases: TGTGCCAGCAGCCCCCTGGGGGGGTTGGAGCAGTACTTC. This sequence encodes CASSPLGGLEQYF.

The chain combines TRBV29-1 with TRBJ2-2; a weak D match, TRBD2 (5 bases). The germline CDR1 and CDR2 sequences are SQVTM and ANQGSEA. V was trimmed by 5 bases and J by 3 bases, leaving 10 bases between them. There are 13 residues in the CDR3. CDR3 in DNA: TGCAGCGTTTCTAGCAGCTACACCGGGGAGCTGTTTTTT. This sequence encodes CSVSSSYTGELFF.

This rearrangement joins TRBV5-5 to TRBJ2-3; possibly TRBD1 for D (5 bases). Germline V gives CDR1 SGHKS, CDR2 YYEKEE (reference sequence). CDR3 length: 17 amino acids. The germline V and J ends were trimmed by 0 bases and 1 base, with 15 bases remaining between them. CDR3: CASSLEPQGFGTDTQYF. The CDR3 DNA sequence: TGTGCCAGCAGCTTGGAACCTCAGGGCTTCGGCACAGATACGCAGTATTTT.

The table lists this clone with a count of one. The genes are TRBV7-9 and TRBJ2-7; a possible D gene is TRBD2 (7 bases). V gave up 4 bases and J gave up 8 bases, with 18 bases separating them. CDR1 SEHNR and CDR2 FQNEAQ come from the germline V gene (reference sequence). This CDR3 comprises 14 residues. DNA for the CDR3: TGTGCCAGCAGCTCCCCGGGACTACAGGGAAAGCAGTACTTC. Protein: CASSSPGLQGKQYF.

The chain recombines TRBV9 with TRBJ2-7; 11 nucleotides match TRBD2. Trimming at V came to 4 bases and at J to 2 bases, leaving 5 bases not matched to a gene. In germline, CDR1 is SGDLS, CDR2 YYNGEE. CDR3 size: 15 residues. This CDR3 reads CASSQGTSGPYEQYF. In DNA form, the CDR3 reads TGTGCCAGCAGCCAAGGGACTAGCGGTCCCTACGAGCAGTACTTC.

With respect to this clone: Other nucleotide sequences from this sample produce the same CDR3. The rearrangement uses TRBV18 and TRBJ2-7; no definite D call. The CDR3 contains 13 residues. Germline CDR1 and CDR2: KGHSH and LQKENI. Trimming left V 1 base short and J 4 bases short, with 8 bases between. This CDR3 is CASSPRSSYEQYF. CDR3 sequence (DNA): TGTGCCAGCTCACCACGCAGCAGTTACGAGCAGTACTTC. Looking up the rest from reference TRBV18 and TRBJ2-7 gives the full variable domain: NAGVMQNPRHLVRRRGQEARLRCSPMKGHSHVYWYRQLPEEGLKFMVYLQKENIIDESGMPKERFSAEFPKEGPSILRIQQVVRGDSAAYFCASSPRSSYEQYFGPGTRLTVT.

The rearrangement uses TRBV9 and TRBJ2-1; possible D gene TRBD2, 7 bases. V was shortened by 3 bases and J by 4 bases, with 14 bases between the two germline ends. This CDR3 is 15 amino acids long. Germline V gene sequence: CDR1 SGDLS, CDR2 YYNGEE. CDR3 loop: CASSATGRGYNEQFF. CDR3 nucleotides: TGTGCCAGCAGCGCAACAGGGCGGGGGTACAATGAGCAGTTCTTC.

The CDR3 nucleotides are TGTGCCTGGAGGGCGGGGTTGGAAAACACCATATATTTT. Protein: CAWRAGLENTIYF. This sequence joins TRBV30 and TRBJ1-3; D is uncertain. Germline CDR1 and CDR2: GTSNPN and SVGIG (reference sequence). The V and J ends lost 3 bases and 6 bases respectively, with 12 bases between them. CDR3 length: 13 amino acids.

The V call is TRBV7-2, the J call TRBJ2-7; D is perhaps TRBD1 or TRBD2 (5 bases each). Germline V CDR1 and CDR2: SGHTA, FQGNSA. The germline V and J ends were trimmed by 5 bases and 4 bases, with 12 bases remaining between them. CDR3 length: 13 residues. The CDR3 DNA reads TGTGCCAGCAGCCCGGGGCCCCAATACGAGCAGTACTTC. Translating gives CASSPGPQYEQYF.

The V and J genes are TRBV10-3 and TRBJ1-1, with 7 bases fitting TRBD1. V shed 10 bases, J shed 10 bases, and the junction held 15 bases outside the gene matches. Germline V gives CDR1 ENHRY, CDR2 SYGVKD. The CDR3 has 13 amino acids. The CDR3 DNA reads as TGTGCCACCACAGACCGCGACAGGGCATTAGCTTTCTTT. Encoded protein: CATTDRDRALAFF.

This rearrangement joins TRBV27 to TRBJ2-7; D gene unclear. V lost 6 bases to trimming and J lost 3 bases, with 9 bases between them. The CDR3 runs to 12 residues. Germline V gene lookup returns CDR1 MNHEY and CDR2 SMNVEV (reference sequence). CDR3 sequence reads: CASSPSRYEQYF. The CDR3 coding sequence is TGTGCCAGCAGCCCATCCCGCTACGAGCAGTACTTC.